This T cell receptor beta chain appears in the sequencing data of a study of blood T cells in healthy people across ages. Per sample, a minimum of 6.5 million PBMCs were isolated. The CDR3 is 16 amino acids. Looked up from germline, CDR1 is MGHRA and CDR2 is YSYEKL. The V and J ends lost 3 bases and 3 bases respectively, with 17 bases between them. A J-beta primer mix and a sample-barcoded 5' primer were used in a second PCR of roughly 6 to 12 cycles. Each cDNA was tagged by a template-switch adaptor containing 12 random nucleotides. A single record per CDR3 protein comes from TCRdb applying MiXCR to the 5' RACE reads. The table shows about 1 million distinct CDR3 sequences, with under 45% occurring only once.

This receptor was taken from a woman aged 55-69 years in good health. The material sequenced was blood. The chain is built from TRBV4-1 and TRBJ1-2; D possibly corresponds to TRBD1 (5 bases). CDR3 bases: TGCGCCAGCAGCCAGCCGACAGAGCACCCCTACTATGGCTACACCTTC. It is translated as CASSQPTEHPYYGYTF.